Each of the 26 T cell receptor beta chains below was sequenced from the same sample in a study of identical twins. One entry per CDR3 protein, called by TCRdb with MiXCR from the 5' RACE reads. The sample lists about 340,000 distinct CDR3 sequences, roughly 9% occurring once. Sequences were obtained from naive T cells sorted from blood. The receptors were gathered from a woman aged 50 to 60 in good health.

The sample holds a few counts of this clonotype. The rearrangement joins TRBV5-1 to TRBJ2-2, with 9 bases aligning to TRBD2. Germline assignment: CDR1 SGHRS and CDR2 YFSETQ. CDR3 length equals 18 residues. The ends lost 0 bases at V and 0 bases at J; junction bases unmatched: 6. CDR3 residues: CASSLGASGTSNTGELFF. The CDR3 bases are TGCGCCAGCAGCTTGGGGGCTAGCGGGACCTCGAACACCGGGGAGCTGTTTTTT.

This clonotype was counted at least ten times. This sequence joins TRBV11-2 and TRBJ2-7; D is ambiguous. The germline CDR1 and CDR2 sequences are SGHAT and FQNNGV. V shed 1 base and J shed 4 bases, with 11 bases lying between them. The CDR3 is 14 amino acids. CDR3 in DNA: TGTGCCAGCAGCTTAGTAGCTGGCCCTTACGAGCAGTACGTC. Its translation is CASSLVAGPYEQYV.

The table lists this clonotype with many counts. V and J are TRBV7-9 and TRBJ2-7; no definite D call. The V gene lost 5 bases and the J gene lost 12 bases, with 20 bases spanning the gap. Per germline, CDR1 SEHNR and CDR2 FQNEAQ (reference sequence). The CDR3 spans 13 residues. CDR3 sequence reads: CASSPPGLGLPYF. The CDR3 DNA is TGTGCCAGCAGCCCCCCCGGATTGGGGTTGCCGTACTTC. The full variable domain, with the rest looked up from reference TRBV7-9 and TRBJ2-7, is DTGVSQNPRHKITKRGQNVTFRCDPISEHNRLYWYRQTLGQGPEFLTYFQNEAQLEKSRLLSDRFSAERPKGSFSTLEIQRTEQGDSAMYLCASSPPGLGLPYFGPGTRLTVT.

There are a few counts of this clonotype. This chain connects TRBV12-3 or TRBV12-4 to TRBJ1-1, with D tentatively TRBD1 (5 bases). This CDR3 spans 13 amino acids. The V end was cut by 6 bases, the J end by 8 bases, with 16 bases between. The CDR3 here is CASSEHQTAEAFF. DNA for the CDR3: TGTGCCAGCAGCGAACACCAGACAGCCGAAGCTTTCTTT.

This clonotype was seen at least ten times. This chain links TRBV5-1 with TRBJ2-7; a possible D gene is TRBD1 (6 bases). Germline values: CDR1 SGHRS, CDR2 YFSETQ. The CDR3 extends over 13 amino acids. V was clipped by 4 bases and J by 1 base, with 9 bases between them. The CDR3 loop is CASSPQGSYEQYF. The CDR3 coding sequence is TGCGCCAGCAGCCCACAGGGATCCTACGAGCAGTACTTC.

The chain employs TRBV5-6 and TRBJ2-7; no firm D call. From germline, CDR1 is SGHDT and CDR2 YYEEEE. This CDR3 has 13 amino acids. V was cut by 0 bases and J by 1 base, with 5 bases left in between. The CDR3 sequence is CASSLVESYEQYV. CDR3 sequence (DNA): TGTGCCAGCAGCTTGGTTGAGTCCTACGAGCAGTACGTC.

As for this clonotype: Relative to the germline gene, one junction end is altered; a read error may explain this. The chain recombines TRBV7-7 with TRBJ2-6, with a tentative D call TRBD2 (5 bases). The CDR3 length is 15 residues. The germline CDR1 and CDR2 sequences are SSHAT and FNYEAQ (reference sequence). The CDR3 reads CASSFDRGGANVLTF. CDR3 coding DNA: TGTGCTAGCAGCTTTGATCGGGGTGGGGCCAACGTCCTGACTTTC.

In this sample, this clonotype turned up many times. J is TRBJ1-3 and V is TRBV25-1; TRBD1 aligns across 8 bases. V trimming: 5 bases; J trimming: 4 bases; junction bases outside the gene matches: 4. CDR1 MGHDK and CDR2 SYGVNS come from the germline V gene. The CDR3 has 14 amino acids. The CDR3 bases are TGTGCCAGCAGTACGACAGGGGTCGGAAACACCATATATTTT. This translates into CASSTTGVGNTIYF.

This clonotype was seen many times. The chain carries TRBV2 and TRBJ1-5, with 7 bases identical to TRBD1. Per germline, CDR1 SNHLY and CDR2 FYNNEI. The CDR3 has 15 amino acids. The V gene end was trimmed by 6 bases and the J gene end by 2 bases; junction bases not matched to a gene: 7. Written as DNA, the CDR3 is TGTGCCAGCAGCGAGGGGGCCGTGGGCAATCAGCCCCAGCATTTT. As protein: CASSEGAVGNQPQHF.

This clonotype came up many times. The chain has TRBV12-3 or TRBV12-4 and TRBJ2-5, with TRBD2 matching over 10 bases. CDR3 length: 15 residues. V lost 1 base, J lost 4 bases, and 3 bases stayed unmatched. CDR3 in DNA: TGTGCCAGCAGTTTAGATTTAGCGGGAGGAGAGACCCAGTACTTC. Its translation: CASSLDLAGGETQYF.

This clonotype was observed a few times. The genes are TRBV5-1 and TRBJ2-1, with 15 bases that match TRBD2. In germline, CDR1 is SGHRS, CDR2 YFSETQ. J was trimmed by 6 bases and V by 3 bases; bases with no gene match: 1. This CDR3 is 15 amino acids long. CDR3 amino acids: CASSWGLAGGNEQFF. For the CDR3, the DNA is TGCGCCAGCAGCTGGGGACTAGCGGGAGGCAATGAGCAGTTCTTC.

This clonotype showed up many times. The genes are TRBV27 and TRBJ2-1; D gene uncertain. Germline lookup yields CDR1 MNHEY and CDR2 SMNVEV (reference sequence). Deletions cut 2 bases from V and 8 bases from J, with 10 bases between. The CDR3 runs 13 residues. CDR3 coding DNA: TGTGCCAGCAGTTTAAGGCTCTTCTATGAGCAGTTCTTC. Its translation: CASSLRLFYEQFF.

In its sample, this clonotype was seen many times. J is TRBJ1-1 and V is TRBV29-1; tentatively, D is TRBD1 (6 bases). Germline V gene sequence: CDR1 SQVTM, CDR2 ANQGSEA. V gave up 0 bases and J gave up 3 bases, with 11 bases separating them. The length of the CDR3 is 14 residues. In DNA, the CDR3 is TGCAGCGTTGAAGAAGGAAGGGGGGACACTGAAGCTTTCTTT. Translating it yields CSVEEGRGDTEAFF. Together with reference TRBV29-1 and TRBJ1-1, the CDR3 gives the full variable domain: SAVISQKPSRDICQRGTSLTIQCQVDSQVTMMFWYRQQPGQSLTLIATANQGSEATYESGFVIDKFPISRPNLTFSTLTVSNMSPEDSSIYLCSVEEGRGDTEAFFGQGTRLTVV.

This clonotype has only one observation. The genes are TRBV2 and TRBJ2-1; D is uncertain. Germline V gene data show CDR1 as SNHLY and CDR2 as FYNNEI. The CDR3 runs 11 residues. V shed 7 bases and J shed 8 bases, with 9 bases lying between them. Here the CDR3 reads CASMAVDEQFF. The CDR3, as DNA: TGTGCCAGCATGGCCGTGGATGAGCAGTTCTTC.

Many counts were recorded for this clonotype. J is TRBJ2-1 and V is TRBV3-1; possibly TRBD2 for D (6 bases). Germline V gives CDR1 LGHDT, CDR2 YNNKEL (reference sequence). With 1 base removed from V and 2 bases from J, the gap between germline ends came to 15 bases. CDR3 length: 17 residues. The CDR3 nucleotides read TGTGCCAGCAGCCAAGTAAAGCGCGGGGAGACCTACAATGAGCAGTTCTTC. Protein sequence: CASSQVKRGETYNEQFF.

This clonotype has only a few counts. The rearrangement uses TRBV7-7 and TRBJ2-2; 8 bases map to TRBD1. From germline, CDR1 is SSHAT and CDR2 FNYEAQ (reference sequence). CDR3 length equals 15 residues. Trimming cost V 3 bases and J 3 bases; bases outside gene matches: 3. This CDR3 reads CASSFQGADTGELFF. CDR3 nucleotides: TGTGCCAGCAGCTTTCAGGGGGCGGACACCGGGGAGCTGTTTTTT.

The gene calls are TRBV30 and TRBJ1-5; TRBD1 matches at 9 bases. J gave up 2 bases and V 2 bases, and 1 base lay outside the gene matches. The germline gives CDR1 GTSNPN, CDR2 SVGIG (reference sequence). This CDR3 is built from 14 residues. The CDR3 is CAWSRTGGNQPQHF. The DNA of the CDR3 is TGTGCCTGGAGTAGGACAGGGGGCAATCAGCCCCAGCATTTT.

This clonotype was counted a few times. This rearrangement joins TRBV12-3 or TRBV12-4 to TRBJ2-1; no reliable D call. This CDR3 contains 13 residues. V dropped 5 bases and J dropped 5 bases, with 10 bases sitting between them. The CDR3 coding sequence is TGTGCCAGCAGTGCGAAAGCTAACAATGAGCAGTTCTTC. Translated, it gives CASSAKANNEQFF.

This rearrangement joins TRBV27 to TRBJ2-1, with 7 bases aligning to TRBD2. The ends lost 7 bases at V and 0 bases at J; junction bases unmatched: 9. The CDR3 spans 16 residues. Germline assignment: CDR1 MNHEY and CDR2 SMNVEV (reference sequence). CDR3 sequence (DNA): TGTGCCAGCATTTCAGGGACTACTTACTCCTACAATGAGCAGTTCTTC. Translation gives CASISGTTYSYNEQFF.

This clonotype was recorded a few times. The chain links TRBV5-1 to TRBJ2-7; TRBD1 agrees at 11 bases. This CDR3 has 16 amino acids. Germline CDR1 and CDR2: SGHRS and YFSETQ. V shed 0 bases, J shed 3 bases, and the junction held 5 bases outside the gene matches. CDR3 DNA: TGCGCCAGCAGCTTGGGGACAGGGGGCTGGGGCTACGAGCAGTACGTC. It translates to CASSLGTGGWGYEQYV.

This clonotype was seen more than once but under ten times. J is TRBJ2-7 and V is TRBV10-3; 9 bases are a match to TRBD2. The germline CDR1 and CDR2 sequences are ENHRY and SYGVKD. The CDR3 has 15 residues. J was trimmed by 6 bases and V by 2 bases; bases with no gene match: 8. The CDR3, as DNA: TGTGCCATCAGTGAGGGGTTAGCGGGAGTGAGCGAGCAGTACTTC. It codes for CAISEGLAGVSEQYF.

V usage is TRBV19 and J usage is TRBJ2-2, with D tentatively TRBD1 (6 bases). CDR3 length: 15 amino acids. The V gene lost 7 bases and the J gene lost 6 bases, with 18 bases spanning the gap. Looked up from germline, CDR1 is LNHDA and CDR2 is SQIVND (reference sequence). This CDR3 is CASKPNTGLAGELFF. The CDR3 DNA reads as TGTGCCAGTAAACCAAACACAGGGTTGGCCGGGGAGCTGTTTTTT.

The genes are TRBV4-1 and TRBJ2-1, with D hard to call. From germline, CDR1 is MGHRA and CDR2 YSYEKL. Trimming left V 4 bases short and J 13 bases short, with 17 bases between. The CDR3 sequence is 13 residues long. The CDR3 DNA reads TGCGCCAGCAGCCTGGTTGTAGAAGCCATACAGTTCTTC. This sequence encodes CASSLVVEAIQFF.

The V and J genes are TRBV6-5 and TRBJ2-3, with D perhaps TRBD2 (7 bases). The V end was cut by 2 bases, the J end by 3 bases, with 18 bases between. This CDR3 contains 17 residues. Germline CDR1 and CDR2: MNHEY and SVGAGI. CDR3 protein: CASSYGPKGRGTDTQYF. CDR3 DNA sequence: TGTGCCAGCAGTTACGGGCCGAAGGGGAGGGGGACAGATACGCAGTATTTT.

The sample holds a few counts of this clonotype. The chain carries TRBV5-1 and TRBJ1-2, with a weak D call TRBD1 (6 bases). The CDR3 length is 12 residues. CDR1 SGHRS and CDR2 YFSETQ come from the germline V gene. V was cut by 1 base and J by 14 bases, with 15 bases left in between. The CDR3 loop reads CASSLTDRRETF. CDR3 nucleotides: TGCGCCAGCAGCTTGACCGACAGGAGAGAAACCTTC.

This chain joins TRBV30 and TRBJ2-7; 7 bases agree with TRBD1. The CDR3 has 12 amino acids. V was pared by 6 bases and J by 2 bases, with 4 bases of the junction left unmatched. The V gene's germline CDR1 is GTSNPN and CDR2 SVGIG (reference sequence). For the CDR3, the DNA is TGTGCCTGTGCGACAGGGACCTACGAGCAGTACGTC. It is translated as CACATGTYEQYV.